The sequence of this T cell receptor (beta chain) was determined in a study of T cell responses to AZD1222 COVID-19 vaccine. On the study more broadly: Doses given second, at about 4 or about 12 weeks, were pooled. Regarding the study as a whole: Donors were chiefly white British, with a greater number of females, and clonal diversity was perhaps underestimated.

From germline, CDR1 is LGHDT and CDR2 YNNKEL (reference sequence). The CDR3 length is 13 residues. V was clipped by 4 bases and J by 4 bases, with 10 bases between them. The protocol was immunoSEQ multiplex PCR, while the TCRdb copy is restricted to in-frame clones and leaves out a portion. The sample consists of roughly 67,000 clones, roughly 86% of them appearing once. Comment on this clone: Its specificity is unknown.

Sequencing was performed on peripheral blood, taken on day 0 of AZD1222 vaccination. This TCR came from an adult in good health. The V and J genes are TRBV3-1 (or the pseudogene TRBV3-2) and TRBJ1-2; D gene unclear. CDR3 in amino acids: CASSLTRSYGYTF. DNA of the CDR3: TGTGCCAGCAGCCTTACGAGAAGCTATGGCTACACCTTC.